The 8 T cell receptor beta chains below come from one sample, sequenced in a study of circulating and synovial CD4+ cells in juvenile arthritis. Assay used: immunoSEQ multiplex PCR; TCRdb lists only in-frame clones, some missing. The sample yields 34,000 or so clones, about 94% seen once. Sequencing input: CD4+ T cells from blood. These receptor sequences come from a human donor with juvenile idiopathic arthritis.

V is TRBV7-9 and J is TRBJ1-6; D is possibly TRBD1 (5 bases). The V end lost 8 bases, the J end lost 10 bases, and 12 bases lay between the germline ends. This CDR3 has 12 residues. The germline CDR1 and CDR2 sequences are SEHNR and FQNEAQ (reference sequence). The CDR3 nucleotides read TGTGCCAGCCAGCTGGGGCAATCACCCCTCCACTTT. This codes for CASQLGQSPLHF.

The CDR3 reads CASSAAGTGPSYEQYF. The CDR3 DNA reads as TGTGCCAGTAGTGCAGCCGGGACAGGACCCTCCTACGAGCAGTACTTC. This chain links TRBV19 with TRBJ2-5; 8 bases are a match to TRBD1. The J call could be wrong; TRBJ2-7 is a better fit for the DNA end. Germline V gene lookup returns CDR1 LNHDA and CDR2 SQIVND (reference sequence). The length of the CDR3 is 16 residues.

Written as DNA, the CDR3 is TGTGCCAGCAGCTTAAACGCAGGGGGCACAGATACGCAGTATTTT. Translation gives CASSLNAGGTDTQYF. The chain has TRBV7-3 and TRBJ2-3, with D possibly being TRBD1 (6 bases). Germline CDR1 and CDR2: SGHTA and FQGTGA. The CDR3 consists of 15 residues. Between the trimmed V and J ends, which lost 1 base and 1 base, there was a span of 9 bases.

The V and J genes are TRBV5-4 and TRBJ2-2; 9 bases agree with TRBD1. Germline CDR1 SGHNT, CDR2 YYREEE (reference sequence). The ends lost 4 bases at V and 8 bases at J; junction bases unmatched: 9. The CDR3 spans 15 residues. The CDR3 region has the DNA TGTGCCAGCAGCCGAACCGGGACAGGGATAGGGGAGCTGTTTTTT. This sequence encodes CASSRTGTGIGELFF.

The chain employs TRBV18 and TRBJ1-4; the match to TRBD1 covers 7 bases. The CDR3 spans 16 residues. Germline V CDR1 and CDR2: KGHSH, LQKENI. The J segment lost 4 bases and the V segment lost 4 bases, leaving 9 bases of the junction unmatched. For the CDR3, the DNA is TGTGCCAGCTCACTTACGAGACAGGGAAATAATGAAAAACTGTTTTTT. This codes for CASSLTRQGNNEKLFF.

The V gene is TRBV5-1, the J gene TRBJ2-2; 8 bases map to TRBD1. After removal of 2 bases from V and 8 bases from J, the junction contained 14 bases not matched to a gene. CDR1 and CDR2 (germline): SGHRS, YFSETQ. This CDR3 contains 17 residues. This chain's CDR3 is CASSLEPPDRVLGELFF. CDR3 in DNA: TGCGCCAGCAGCTTAGAGCCCCCGGACAGGGTTTTGGGGGAGCTGTTTTTT. The whole variable domain, remainder taken from reference TRBV5-1 and TRBJ2-2, is KAGVTQTPRYLIKTRGQQVTLSCSPISGHRSVSWYQQTPGQGLQFLFEYFSETQRNKGNFPGRFSGRQFSNSRSEMNVSTLELGDSALYLCASSLEPPDRVLGELFFGEGSRLTVL.

This sequence joins TRBV9 and TRBJ1-6; 8 positions match TRBD1. V gave up 3 bases and J gave up 7 bases; unmatched junction bases: 6. The CDR3 sequence is 15 residues long. Per the germline V gene, CDR1 is SGDLS and CDR2 is YYNGEE. CDR3 DNA: TGTGCCAGCAGCGCTGGACAGGGAGGCAATTCACCCCTCCACTTT. Encoded protein: CASSAGQGGNSPLHF.

In its sample, this clone was seen a few times. CDR3 loop: CASGPQGLGQETQYF. CDR3 sequence (DNA): TGTGCTAGTGGTCCGCAGGGTCTGGGACAAGAGACCCAGTACTTC. This chain joins TRBV12-5 and TRBJ2-5; the D gene is possibly TRBD1 (5 bases). The CDR3 has 15 residues. The germline V and J ends were trimmed by 5 bases and 2 bases, with 15 bases remaining between them. Per the germline V gene, CDR1 is LGHNT and CDR2 is FRNRAP.